These 23 T cell receptor beta chains originate from one sample sequenced in a study of cytomegalovirus exposure and HLA in healthy donors. Both 60 Vbeta primers and 13 Jbeta primers went into the PCR. Sequencing used immunoSEQ multiplex PCR; TCRdb keeps in-frame clones, though not all of them. The sample shows 85,000 to 100,000 clones, around 74% of them seen only once. The sample consisted of PBMCs. The receptors were sampled from a man aged 45-65 years in good health and CMV-seropositive.

This clone turned up a few times. The genes are TRBV5-6 and TRBJ2-2, with TRBD1 identical over 10 bases. Germline V gene lookup returns CDR1 SGHDT and CDR2 YYEEEE. This CDR3 is built from 16 residues. The ends lost 2 bases at V and 7 bases at J; junction bases unmatched: 8. The CDR3 is CASSFGGQGEIGELFF. CDR3 in DNA: TGTGCCAGCAGCTTTGGAGGACAGGGGGAAATCGGGGAGCTGTTTTTT.

The genes are TRBV30 and TRBJ2-1; 8 nucleotides agree with TRBD2. CDR3 length equals 12 residues. V shed 0 bases and J 9 bases; nucleotides not matched to a gene: 1. CDR1 is GTSNPN, CDR2 SVGIG, per germline (reference sequence). The CDR3 DNA is TGTGCCTGGAGTGTCGGGGGGGGTGAGCAGTTCTTC. As protein: CAWSVGGGEQFF.

Comment on this clone: The junction does not match germline at one end; this may be a read error. The chain joins TRBV19 to TRBJ2-1; 11 nucleotides agree with TRBD2. Germline assignment: CDR1 LNHDA and CDR2 SQIVND (reference sequence). The CDR3 runs to 19 residues. CDR3 residues: CASRTLNLALAGGYDEQFF. The DNA of the CDR3 is TGTGCCAGTAGGACGCTAAATCTCGCCCTAGCGGGGGGCTACGATGAGCAGTTCTTC. The full variable domain, in which reference TRBV19 and TRBJ2-1 provide the parts outside the CDR3, is DGGITQSPKYLFRKEGQNVTLSCEQNLNHDAMYWYRQDPGQGLRLIYYSQIVNDFQKGDIAEGYSVSREKKESFPLTVTSAQKNPTAFYLCASRTLNLALAGGYDEQFFGPGTRLTVL.

This chain connects TRBV15 to TRBJ2-3, with 10 bases aligning to TRBD2. Germline V lookup: CDR1 LNHNV, CDR2 YYDKDF (reference sequence). V was clipped by 0 bases and J by 2 bases; unmatched bases: 17. This CDR3 contains 21 residues. This CDR3 is CATSRDSELAGTHTNTDTQYF. The DNA of the CDR3 is TGTGCCACCAGCAGAGATTCTGAACTAGCGGGGACCCATACCAACACAGATACGCAGTATTTT.

This clone was picked up one time. V gene TRBV27 combines with J gene TRBJ1-1; tentatively, D is TRBD1 (5 bases). Trimming shortened V by 0 bases and J by 2 bases, and 10 bases separated the two germline ends. The CDR3 is 15 residues long. Per germline, CDR1 MNHEY and CDR2 SMNVEV (reference sequence). The CDR3 here is CASSLSPGRNTEAFF. CDR3 sequence (DNA): TGTGCCAGCAGTTTATCTCCAGGGCGAAACACTGAAGCTTTCTTT.

V and J are TRBV5-8 and TRBJ2-2; 7 bases are shared with TRBD1. This CDR3 has 15 residues. In germline, CDR1 is SGHTS, CDR2 YDEGEE. Trimming removed 0 bases from V and 3 bases from J; junction bases left unmatched: 2. In nucleotides, the CDR3 is TGTGCCAGCAGCTTGGAAGGGGGCTACACCGGGGAGCTGTTTTTT. This translates into CASSLEGGYTGELFF. Using reference TRBV5-8 and TRBJ2-2 for the parts outside the CDR3, the full variable domain is EAGVTQSPTHLIKTRGQQATLRCSPISGHTSVYWYQQALGLGLQFLLWYDEGEERNRGNFPPRFSGRQFPNYSSELNVNALELEDSALYLCASSLEGGYTGELFFGEGSRLTVL.

The chain has TRBV7-9 and TRBJ1-2, with TRBD1 identical over 7 bases. J gave up 1 base and V 3 bases, and 17 bases lay outside the gene matches. Germline V gives CDR1 SEHNR, CDR2 FQNEAQ (reference sequence). This CDR3 is built from 19 residues. CDR3 amino acids: CASSFLRTGTSTINYGYTF. The CDR3 DNA reads TGTGCCAGCAGCTTCTTACGGACAGGTACTTCGACAATTAACTATGGCTACACCTTC.

The rearrangement uses TRBV25-1 and TRBJ2-3; unclear D gene. V lost 2 bases and J lost 4, with 7 bases in between. Per the germline V gene, CDR1 is MGHDK and CDR2 is SYGVNS. CDR3 length equals 13 residues. As DNA, the CDR3 is TGTGCCAGCAGTGAAGGCGGCGCAGATACGCAGTATTTT. Translation gives CASSEGGADTQYF.

This chain connects TRBV28 to TRBJ1-1; D is possibly TRBD1 (6 bases). Germline V gene lookup returns CDR1 MDHEN and CDR2 SYDVKM. This CDR3 has 14 residues. V lost 2 bases, J lost 4 bases, and 11 bases lay in between. The CDR3, as DNA: TGTGCCAGCAGTTTACCAGGGGATGCCACTGAAGCTTTCTTT. Translation gives CASSLPGDATEAFF.

The chain carries TRBV9 and TRBJ2-2, with D possibly TRBD1 on 5 matching bases. This CDR3 is 16 amino acids long. The V end lost 0 bases, the J end lost 5 bases, and 14 bases lay between the germline ends. The germline V gene encodes CDR1 SGDLS and CDR2 YYNGEE. The CDR3 DNA reads as TGTGCCAGCAGCGTAGCTACCAGGGTCAAAACCGGGGAGCTGTTTTTT. Its protein product is CASSVATRVKTGELFF.

The V and J genes are TRBV5-6 and TRBJ1-2; D ambiguous. The CDR3 is 15 residues long. Germline lookup yields CDR1 SGHDT and CDR2 YYEEEE. Trimming shortened V by 3 bases and J by 12 bases, and 24 bases separated the two germline ends. In DNA form, the CDR3 reads TGTGCCAGCAGCTCGGAGGGCTTTTTCCCAATGATTCACACCTTC. It is translated as CASSSEGFFPMIHTF.

The rearrangement joins TRBV6-5 to TRBJ2-7; TRBD2 might be the D (6 bases). V gave up 2 bases and J gave up 7 bases, with 18 bases separating them. CDR1 and CDR2 from the germline V gene are MNHEY and SVGAGI. CDR3 size: 15 residues. This chain's CDR3 is CASSYIARGAGEQYF. The CDR3 DNA sequence: TGTGCCAGCAGTTACATTGCTAGGGGTGCGGGGGAGCAGTACTTC.

The CDR3 coding sequence is TGTGCCAGCAGCTTAGGGACAGGGGCCTATGGCTACACCTTC. The encoded protein is CASSLGTGAYGYTF. V gene TRBV7-9 combines with J gene TRBJ1-2; the match to TRBD1 covers 9 bases. This CDR3 is built from 14 residues. Losses at the gene ends were 1 base for V and 4 bases for J; bases not matched to a gene: 1. Germline CDR1 is SEHNR and CDR2 is FQNEAQ (reference sequence).

This chain uses TRBV4-1 with TRBJ1-6; TRBD1 matches 8 bases. This CDR3 region has 16 residues. In germline, CDR1 is MGHRA, CDR2 YSYEKL. J was trimmed by 5 bases and V by 2 bases; bases with no gene match: 5. CDR3 coding DNA: TGCGCCAGCAGCCAACCGGGACAGGTGGATAATTCACCCCTCCACTTT. Translated: CASSQPGQVDNSPLHF.

The chain couples TRBV10-3 to TRBJ1-1; unclear D gene. CDR3 length: 15 amino acids. Germline values: CDR1 ENHRY, CDR2 SYGVKD. Trimming removed 0 bases from V and 6 bases from J, with 14 bases in between. The CDR3 here is CAISESSSAAAEAFF. The CDR3 DNA reads as TGTGCCATCAGTGAGTCGAGCAGTGCGGCAGCTGAAGCTTTCTTT.

The chain recombines TRBV4-1 with TRBJ2-7; the D gene is possibly TRBD1 (6 bases). The CDR3 is 15 amino acids. The V gene's germline CDR1 is MGHRA and CDR2 YSYEKL. V was cut by 1 base and J by 4 bases, with 14 bases left in between. The CDR3 loop reads CASSQGPGQTYEQYF. CDR3 sequence (DNA): TGCGCCAGCAGCCAAGGTCCTGGACAGACGTACGAGCAGTACTTC.

The chain is built from TRBV14 and TRBJ2-2, with 10 bases identical to TRBD2. The trim removed 3 bases at V and 4 bases at J, leaving 8 bases unmatched. The CDR3 is 17 amino acids. CDR1 and CDR2 (germline): SGHDN, FVKESK. CDR3 nucleotides: TGTGCCAGCAGCCACGAGCGGGGGGGCCGGAGCACCGGGGAGCTGTTTTTT. The encoded protein is CASSHERGGRSTGELFF.

The gene calls are TRBV6-1 and TRBJ2-1, with D tentatively TRBD1 (6 bases). CDR3 length: 12 amino acids. CDR1 is MNHNS, CDR2 SASEGT, per germline. Trimming took 6 bases from V and 15 from J, leaving 18 bases between them. The CDR3 loop reads CASRTSQGLPFF. The CDR3 coding sequence is TGTGCCAGCAGGACGTCACAGGGATTACCGTTCTTC.

The count of this clone is one. The chain is built from TRBV18 and TRBJ2-7; 8 bases map to TRBD1. The CDR3 is made up of 16 amino acids. V was clipped by 3 bases and J by 4 bases; unmatched bases: 11. The germline V gene has CDR1 KGHSH and CDR2 LQKENI. This CDR3 reads CASSPARGQIGYEQYF. The CDR3 bases are TGTGCCAGCTCACCGGCCAGGGGGCAAATAGGATACGAGCAGTACTTC.

The chain combines TRBV7-2 with TRBJ1-2; the D is unclear. From germline, CDR1 is SGHTA and CDR2 FQGNSA. V was shortened by 0 bases and J by 12 bases, with 11 bases between the two germline ends. This CDR3 is built from 12 residues. CDR3 nucleotides: TGTGCCAGCAGCTTAGCGCAGAGGGATCACACCTTC. As protein: CASSLAQRDHTF.

The chain's CDR3 is CASSMAGGVVVSSYNEQFF. DNA of the CDR3: TGTGCCAGTAGTATGGCAGGGGGTGTAGTAGTCAGCTCCTACAATGAGCAGTTCTTC. The chain is built from TRBV19 and TRBJ2-1; 7 nucleotides align to TRBD1. CDR1 is LNHDA, CDR2 SQIVND, per germline (reference sequence). CDR3 length: 19 residues. V gave up 3 bases and J gave up 0 bases; unmatched junction bases: 14.

The chain recombines TRBV14 with TRBJ1-2; 9 nucleotides agree with TRBD1. The CDR3 extends over 15 amino acids. The V segment lost 4 bases and the J segment 4 bases; nucleotides outside the gene matches: 7. Germline V gene data show CDR1 as SGHDN and CDR2 as FVKESK. The CDR3 region is CASSPRDRAIYGYTF. CDR3 DNA: TGTGCCAGCAGCCCCCGGGACAGGGCCATCTATGGCTACACCTTC.

J is TRBJ1-1 and V is TRBV6-5; 8 bases line up with TRBD1. The V gene end was trimmed by 4 bases and the J gene end by 4 bases; junction bases not matched to a gene: 5. Per germline, CDR1 MNHEY and CDR2 SVGAGI. The CDR3 loop spans 14 amino acids. In nucleotides, the CDR3 is TGTGCCAGCAGTTTCGGACAGGGCGGCACTGAAGCTTTCTTT. Residues: CASSFGQGGTEAFF.